What follows is one T cell receptor beta chain and its context. Its cognate antigen has yet to be identified. No base quality values were provided; no much bigger clone lies one nucleotide off. This sample is part of a study of blood T cell repertoires in COVID-19 (dated by TCRdb to 2020 to 2022). Notes on the research overall: Collaborator samples came from the United States, Italy and Spain and covered acute and convalescent phases of COVID-19. Deeply sampled blood TCRbeta repertoires from subjects exposed to, actively infected with, or recovered from COVID-19 were included in the dataset. The sample metadata nearly always contained a de-identified subject ID, COVID-19 status, age in years and sex. HLA class I and class II types, where available, came from metadata supplied by the sample provider rather than from assay-based typing. The samples were drawn from the first 160 participants of the ongoing ImmuneRACE study and from 950 to 1,500 subjects provided by 6 global collaborators. The material from the prospective study consisted of cDNA or gDNA derived from T cells, B-cell-depleted T cells, or PBMCs. The repertoires were released in a freely available public database meant as a resource for research on the immune response to SARS-CoV-2. The paper's findings and limits, for the study overall: The amount of clinical and demographic metadata varied by source and participant and was provided uncurated.

A distance of 9 bases separates the germline ends of V and J, which lose 4 bases and 8 bases respectively. From the germline V gene (reference sequence), CDR1 is SEHNR and CDR2 is FQNEAQ. Including the terminal cysteine and phenylalanine, the CDR3 comprises 13 residues. Only the CDR3 portion is preserved as DNA: 39 bases, with reading frame beginning at the first base. TCRbeta CDR3 regions were amplified from genomic DNA by means of the immunoSEQ Assay, a bias-controlled multiplex PCR. Per the authors' processing: The number of nucleated cells in each sample was estimated from the amplification of reference gene primers within the assay. To quantify the absolute abundance of each unique TCRbeta CDR3 rearrangement, sequence reads were collapsed and filtered. For each sample, productive Simpson clonality was calculated as the square root of Simpson's diversity index across productive rearrangements. The immuneACCESS repertoire file appears here via TCRdb, limited to in-frame rearrangements. These files lack a portion of the clones; in checked studies, under half of the deficit traces to unresolved V genes, and the cause of the others is not known. That table furnishes V, J and clone size, whereas the DNA furnished D and trimming. This sample lists 300,000 to 350,000 clones; 87% were detected once. About 2% of the sample is in the top ten clones.

Collaborating institutions collected whole blood in K2EDTA tubes following their own protocols. Collaborator samples were shipped for TCRbeta analysis as frozen whole blood, isolated PBMCs, or DNA extracted from either sample type. Specimen: peripheral blood. Rearrangement joined TRBV7-9 to TRBJ1-6, with TRBD1 tentatively as D gene (5 bases match). The source is a man aged 18 to 35 with active or convalescent COVID-19. The CDR3 sequence is CASSWGSDSPLHF. The DNA sequence is TGTGCCAGCAGCTGGGGCTCGGATTCACCCCTCCACTTT.